This record looks at one T cell receptor (beta chain) sequence and its context. The antigen remains undetermined. The PCR contained 60 Vbeta and 13 Jbeta primers. Assay: immunoSEQ multiplex PCR; the TCRdb copy retains only in-frame clones and omits some. The table gives tens of thousands of clones; the top ten clones make up around 5% of it. This record comes from a study of cytomegalovirus exposure and HLA in healthy donors. Across the whole study: From 150 million to 200 million T cells, an earlier analysis saw 120 million or so unique TCR beta sequences.

Points from the study as a whole: Association with HLA alleles at 0.05 false discovery rate was found for 15,000 to 20,000 TCR beta sequences in a later analysis. Based on reports, TCR beta sequences accurately predicted HLA-A and HLA-B alleles for most subjects. The presence/absence work took it that sequencing depth was about the same across donors.

Germline V gene data show CDR1 as KGHSH and CDR2 as LQKENI. The CDR3 covers 12 residues. The V and J ends lost 3 bases and 7 bases respectively, with 10 bases between them. Input material: PBMCs. The sequence derives from a girl aged 10 to 17 in good health and CMV-seropositive. V gene TRBV18 combines with J gene TRBJ2-7, with D possibly being TRBD2 (6 bases). CDR3 region: CASSPEGREQYV. CDR3 nucleotides: TGTGCCAGCTCACCTGAGGGGAGGGAGCAGTACGTC.